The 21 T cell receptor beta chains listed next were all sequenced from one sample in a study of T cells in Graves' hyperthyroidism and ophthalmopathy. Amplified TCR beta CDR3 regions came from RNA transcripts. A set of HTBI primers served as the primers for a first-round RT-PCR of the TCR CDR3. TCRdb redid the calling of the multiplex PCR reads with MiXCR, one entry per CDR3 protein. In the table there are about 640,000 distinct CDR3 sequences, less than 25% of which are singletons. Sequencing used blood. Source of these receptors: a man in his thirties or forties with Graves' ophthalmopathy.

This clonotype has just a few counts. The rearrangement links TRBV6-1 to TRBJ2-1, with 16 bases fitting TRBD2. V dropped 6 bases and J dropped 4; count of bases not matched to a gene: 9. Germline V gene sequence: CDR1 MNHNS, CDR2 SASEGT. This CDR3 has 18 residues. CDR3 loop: CASSEPGLAGGPYNEQFF. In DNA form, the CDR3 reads TGTGCCAGCAGCGAACCGGGACTAGCGGGAGGGCCTTACAATGAGCAGTTCTTC.

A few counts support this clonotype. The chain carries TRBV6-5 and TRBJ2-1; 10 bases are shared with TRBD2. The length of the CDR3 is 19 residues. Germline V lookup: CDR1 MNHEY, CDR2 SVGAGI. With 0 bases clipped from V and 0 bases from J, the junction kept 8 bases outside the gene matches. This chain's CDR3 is CASSYSPGLASSSYNEQFF. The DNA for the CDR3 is TGTGCCAGCAGTTACTCACCGGGACTAGCGTCTAGCTCCTACAATGAGCAGTTCTTC.

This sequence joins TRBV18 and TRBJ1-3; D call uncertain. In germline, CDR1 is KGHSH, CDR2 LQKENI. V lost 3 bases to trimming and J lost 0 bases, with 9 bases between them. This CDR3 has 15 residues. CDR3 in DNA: TGTGCCAGCTCACCCGACATGGGCTCTGGAAACACCATATATTTT. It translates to CASSPDMGSGNTIYF.

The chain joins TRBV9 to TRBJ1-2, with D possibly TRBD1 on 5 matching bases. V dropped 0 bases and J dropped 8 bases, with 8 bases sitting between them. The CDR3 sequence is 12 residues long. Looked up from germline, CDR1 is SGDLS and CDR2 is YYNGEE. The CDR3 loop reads CASSVDGGGYTF. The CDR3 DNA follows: TGTGCCAGCAGCGTAGATGGGGGAGGCTACACCTTC.

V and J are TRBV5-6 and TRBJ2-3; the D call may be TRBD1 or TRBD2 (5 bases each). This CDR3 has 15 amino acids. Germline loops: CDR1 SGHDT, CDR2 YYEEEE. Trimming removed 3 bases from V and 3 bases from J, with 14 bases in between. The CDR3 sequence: CASSSGTVDTDTQYF. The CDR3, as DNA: TGTGCCAGCAGCTCCGGGACGGTGGATACAGATACGCAGTATTTT.

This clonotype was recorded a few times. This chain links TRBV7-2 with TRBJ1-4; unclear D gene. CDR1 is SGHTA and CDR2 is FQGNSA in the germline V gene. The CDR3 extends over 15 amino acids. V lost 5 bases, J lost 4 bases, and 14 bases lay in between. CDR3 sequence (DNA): TGTGCCAGCAGCCCCCTCCTAGGGCGTAATGAAAAACTGTTTTTT. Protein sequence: CASSPLLGRNEKLFF.

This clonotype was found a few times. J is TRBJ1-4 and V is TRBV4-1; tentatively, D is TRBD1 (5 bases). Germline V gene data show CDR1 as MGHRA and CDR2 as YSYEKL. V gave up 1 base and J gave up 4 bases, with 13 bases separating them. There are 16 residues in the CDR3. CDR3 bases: TGCGCCAGCAGCCAAGTAACCGGGACCTATAATGAAAAACTGTTTTTT. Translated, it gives CASSQVTGTYNEKLFF.

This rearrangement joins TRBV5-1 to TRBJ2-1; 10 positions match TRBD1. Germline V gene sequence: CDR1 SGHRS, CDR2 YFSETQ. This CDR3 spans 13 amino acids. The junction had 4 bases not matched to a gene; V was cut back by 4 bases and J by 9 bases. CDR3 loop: CASSRDRGPEQFF. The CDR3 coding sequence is TGCGCCAGCAGCCGCGACAGGGGGCCTGAGCAGTTCTTC.

The CDR3 loop reads CASSTRDRGLLDTQYF. The CDR3 nucleotides are TGTGCCAGCAGCACCCGGGACAGGGGATTATTAGATACGCAGTATTTT. The rearrangement uses TRBV6-1 and TRBJ2-3; 10 bases align to TRBD1. V lost 6 bases to trimming and J lost 5 bases; unmatched junction nucleotides: 11. The CDR3 has 16 residues. CDR1 and CDR2 (germline): MNHNS, SASEGT.

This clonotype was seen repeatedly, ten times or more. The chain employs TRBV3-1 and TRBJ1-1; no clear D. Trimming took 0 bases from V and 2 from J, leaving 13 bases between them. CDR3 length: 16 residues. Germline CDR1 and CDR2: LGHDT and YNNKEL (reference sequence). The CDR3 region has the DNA TGTGCCAGCAGCCAAGATTATCTTACGGTTAACACTGAAGCTTTCTTT. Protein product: CASSQDYLTVNTEAFF.

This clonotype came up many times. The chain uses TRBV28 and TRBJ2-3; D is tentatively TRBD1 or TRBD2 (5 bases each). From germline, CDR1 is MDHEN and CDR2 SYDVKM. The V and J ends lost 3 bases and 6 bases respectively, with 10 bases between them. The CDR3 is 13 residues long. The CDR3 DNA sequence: TGTGCCAGCAGTTTTCGGGGCGACGATACGCAGTATTTT. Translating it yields CASSFRGDDTQYF.

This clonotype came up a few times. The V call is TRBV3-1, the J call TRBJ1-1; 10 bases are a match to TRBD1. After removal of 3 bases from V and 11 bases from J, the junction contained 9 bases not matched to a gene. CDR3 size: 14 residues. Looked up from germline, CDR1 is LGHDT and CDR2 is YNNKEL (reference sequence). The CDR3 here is CASSHLTGGAGAFF. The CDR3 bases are TGTGCCAGCAGCCACTTGACAGGGGGCGCGGGTGCTTTCTTT.

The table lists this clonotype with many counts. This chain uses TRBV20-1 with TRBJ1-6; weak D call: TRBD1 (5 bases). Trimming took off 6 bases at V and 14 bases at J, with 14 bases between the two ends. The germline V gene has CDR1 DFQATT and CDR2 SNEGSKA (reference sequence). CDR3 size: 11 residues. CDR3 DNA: TGCAGTGCCACCGGGACTGCTACCCTCCACTTT. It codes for CSATGTATLHF.

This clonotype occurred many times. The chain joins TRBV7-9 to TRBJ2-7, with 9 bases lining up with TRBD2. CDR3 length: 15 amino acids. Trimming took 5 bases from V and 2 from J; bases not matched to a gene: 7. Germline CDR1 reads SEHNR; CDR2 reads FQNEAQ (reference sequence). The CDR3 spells CASSTTSGAPYEQYF. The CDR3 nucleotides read TGTGCCAGCAGCACGACTAGCGGAGCCCCCTACGAGCAGTACTTC.

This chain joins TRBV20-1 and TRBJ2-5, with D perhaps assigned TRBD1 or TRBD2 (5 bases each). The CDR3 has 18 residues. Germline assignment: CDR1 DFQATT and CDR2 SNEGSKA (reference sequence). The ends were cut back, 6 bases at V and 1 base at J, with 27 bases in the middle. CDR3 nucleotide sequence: TGCAGTGCCAGCGGTACCCGGGGCGGACCCCAACCCCAAGAGACCCAGTACTTC. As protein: CSASGTRGGPQPQETQYF.

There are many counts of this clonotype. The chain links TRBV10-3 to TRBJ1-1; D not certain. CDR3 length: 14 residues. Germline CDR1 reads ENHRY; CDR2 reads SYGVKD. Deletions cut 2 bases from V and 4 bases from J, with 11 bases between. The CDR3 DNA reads TGTGCCATCAGTGAGGCGGAAAAGGGCACTGAAGCTTTCTTT. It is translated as CAISEAEKGTEAFF.

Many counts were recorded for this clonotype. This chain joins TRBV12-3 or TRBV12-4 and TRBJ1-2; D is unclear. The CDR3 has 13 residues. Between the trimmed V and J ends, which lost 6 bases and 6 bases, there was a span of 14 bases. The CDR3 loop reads CASSLTPSHGYTF. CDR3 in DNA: TGTGCCAGCAGCCTGACCCCCTCTCATGGCTACACCTTC.

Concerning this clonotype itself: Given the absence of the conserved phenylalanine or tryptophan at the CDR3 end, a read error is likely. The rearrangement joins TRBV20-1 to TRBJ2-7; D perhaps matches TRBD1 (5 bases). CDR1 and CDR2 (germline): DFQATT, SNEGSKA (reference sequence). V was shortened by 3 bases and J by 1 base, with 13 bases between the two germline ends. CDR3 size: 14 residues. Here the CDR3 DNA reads TGCAGTGCTAGCCACCCAGGGATTTCCTACGAGCAGTACCTC. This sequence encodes CSASHPGISYEQYL.

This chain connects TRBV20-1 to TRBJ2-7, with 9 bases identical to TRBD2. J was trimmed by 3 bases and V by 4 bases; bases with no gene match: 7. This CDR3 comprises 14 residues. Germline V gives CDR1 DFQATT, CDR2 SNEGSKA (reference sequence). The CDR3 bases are TGCAGTGCTATGGTAGTAGCGGGAGTCTACGAGCAGTACTTC. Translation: CSAMVVAGVYEQYF.

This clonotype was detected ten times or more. The CDR3 DNA follows: TGTGCCAGCAGTAGCTACAGGACAGGGGATTCGAATGGCTACACCTTC. It is translated as CASSSYRTGDSNGYTF. The chain links TRBV28 to TRBJ1-2; 9 bases fit TRBD1. This CDR3 contains 16 residues. Trimming took 5 bases from V and 6 from J; bases not matched to a gene: 13. The germline V gene encodes CDR1 MDHEN and CDR2 SYDVKM.

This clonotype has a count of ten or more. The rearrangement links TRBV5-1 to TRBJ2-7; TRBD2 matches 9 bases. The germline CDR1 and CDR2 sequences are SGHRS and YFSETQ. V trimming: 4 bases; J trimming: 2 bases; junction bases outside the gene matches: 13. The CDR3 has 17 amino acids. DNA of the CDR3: TGCGCCAGCAGCCTCGAGTCCGCGGGAGGGCCTACCTACGAGCAGTACTTC. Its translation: CASSLESAGGPTYEQYF.